This TCR beta chain derives from a study of cytomegalovirus exposure and HLA in healthy donors. The data were produced by immunoSEQ multiplex PCR, yet TCRdb's version contains in-frame clones alone and is incomplete. Counted here are 90,000 to 120,000 clones, over 75% occurring once; the ten biggest clones make up about 2.9%. The study, taken as a whole, reports: Reports indicated that the classifier achieved high specificity and sensitivity in diagnosing cytomegalovirus status. Through in vitro validation, three CMV-associated chains were shown to be specific for CMV antigens. Rarity characterized most TCR sequences, yet some public TCRs appeared in many donors. Some TCR beta chains (approximately 180 of them) were listed as cytomegalovirus-associated.

A remark on this clone: Its antigen is as yet unknown.

The sequenced sample consisted of PBMCs. The receptor's source is a woman under 30 in good health and CMV-seronegative.

The CDR3 here is CASSPDPGKDYGYTF. The CDR3 DNA is TGTGCCAGCAGCCCAGATCCGGGAAAGGACTATGGCTACACCTTC. The J gene is TRBJ1-2, the V gene TRBV9; D ambiguous. Germline V gene data show CDR1 as SGDLS and CDR2 as YYNGEE. The CDR3 is made up of 15 amino acids. V lost 4 bases and J lost 3, with 16 bases in between. The whole variable domain, filled in from reference TRBV9 and TRBJ1-2, reads DSGVTQTPKHLITATGQRVTLRCSPRSGDLSVYWYQQSLDQGLQFLIQYYNGEERAKGNILERFSAQQFPDLHSELNLSSLELGDSALYFCASSPDPGKDYGYTFGSGTRLTVV.